These 3 T cell receptor beta chains share one sample of origin, sequenced in a study of T cells in Graves' hyperthyroidism and ophthalmopathy. The TCR beta CDR3 regions underwent amplification using RNA transcripts as the source. First-round RT-PCR of the TCR CDR3 relied on the HTBI primer set. One entry per CDR3 protein results from TCRdb running MiXCR on the multiplex PCR reads. The data show nearly 250,000 distinct CDR3 sequences, 16% seen once. Sequencing was carried out using blood. The receptors derive from a woman aged 18-29 years with Graves' ophthalmopathy.

This clonotype was counted a few times. A much bigger clone sits one base away, suggesting this may be a read error. V gene TRBV28 combines with J gene TRBJ2-2; D gene ambiguous. CDR3 length equals 11 residues. V lost 3 bases, J lost 9 bases, and 5 bases lay in between. The germline CDR1 and CDR2 sequences are MDHEN and SYDVKM. CDR3 protein: CASSFPRELFF. Written as DNA, the CDR3 is TGTGCCAGCAGTTTCCCCCGGGAGCTGTTTTTT.

This chain uses TRBV7-9 with TRBJ2-2, with D perhaps TRBD1 (5 bases). The CDR3 extends over 14 amino acids. Trimming pared 5 bases from V and 3 bases from J, leaving 10 bases between. Germline V gene data show CDR1 as SEHNR and CDR2 as FQNEAQ (reference sequence). This chain's CDR3 is CASSERGDTGELFF. The CDR3 region has the DNA TGTGCCAGCAGCGAAAGGGGCGACACCGGGGAGCTGTTTTTT.

This clonotype was seen repeatedly, ten times or more. J is TRBJ1-2 and V is TRBV6-5, with D possibly matching TRBD1 (5 bases). This CDR3 has 13 residues. Germline-derived CDR1 and CDR2 are MNHEY and SVGAGI. V lost 0 bases, J lost 11 bases, and 13 bases lay in between. The CDR3 nucleotides are TGTGCCAGCAGTTACTCTCCGAGGGGAAGTTACACCTTC. Amino acids: CASSYSPRGSYTF.